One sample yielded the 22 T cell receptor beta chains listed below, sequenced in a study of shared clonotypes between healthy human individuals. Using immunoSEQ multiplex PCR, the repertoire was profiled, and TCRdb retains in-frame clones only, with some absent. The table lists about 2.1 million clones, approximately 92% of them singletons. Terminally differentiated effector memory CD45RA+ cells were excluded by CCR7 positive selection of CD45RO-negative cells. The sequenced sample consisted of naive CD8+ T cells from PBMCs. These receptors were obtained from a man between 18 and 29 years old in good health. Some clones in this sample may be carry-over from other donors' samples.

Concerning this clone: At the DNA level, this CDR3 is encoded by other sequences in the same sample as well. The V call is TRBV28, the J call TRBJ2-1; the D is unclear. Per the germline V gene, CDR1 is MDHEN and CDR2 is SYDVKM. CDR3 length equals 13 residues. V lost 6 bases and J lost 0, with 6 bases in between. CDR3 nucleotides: TGTGCCAGCAGCCCGGCCTCCTACAATGAGCAGTTCTTC. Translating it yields CASSPASYNEQFF.

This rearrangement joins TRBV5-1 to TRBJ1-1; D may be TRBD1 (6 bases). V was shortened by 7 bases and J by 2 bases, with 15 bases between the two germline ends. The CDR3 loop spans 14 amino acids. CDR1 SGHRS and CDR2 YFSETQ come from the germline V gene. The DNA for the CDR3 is TGCGCCAGCCATCCAGGGGTATCCAACACTGAAGCTTTCTTT. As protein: CASHPGVSNTEAFF.

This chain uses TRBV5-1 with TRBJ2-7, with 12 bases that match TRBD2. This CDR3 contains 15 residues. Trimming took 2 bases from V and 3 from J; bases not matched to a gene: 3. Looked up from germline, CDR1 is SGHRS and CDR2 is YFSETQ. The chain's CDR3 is CASSLRTSGIYEQYF. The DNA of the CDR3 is TGCGCCAGCAGCTTACGGACTAGCGGGATCTACGAGCAGTACTTC.

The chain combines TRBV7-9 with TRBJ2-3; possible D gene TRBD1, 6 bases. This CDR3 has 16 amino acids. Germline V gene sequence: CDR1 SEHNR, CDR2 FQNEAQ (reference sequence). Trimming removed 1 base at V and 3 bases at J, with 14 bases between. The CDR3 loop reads CASSLGPGQGTDTQYF. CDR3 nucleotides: TGTGCCAGCAGCTTAGGCCCGGGGCAGGGGACAGATACGCAGTATTTT.

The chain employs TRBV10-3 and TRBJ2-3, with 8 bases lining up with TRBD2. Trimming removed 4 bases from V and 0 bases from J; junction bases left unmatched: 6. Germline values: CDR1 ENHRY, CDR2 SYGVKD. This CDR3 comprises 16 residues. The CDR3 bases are TGTGCCATCAGTGTCCCCCCTAGCGGGAGCACAGATACGCAGTATTTT. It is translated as CAISVPPSGSTDTQYF.

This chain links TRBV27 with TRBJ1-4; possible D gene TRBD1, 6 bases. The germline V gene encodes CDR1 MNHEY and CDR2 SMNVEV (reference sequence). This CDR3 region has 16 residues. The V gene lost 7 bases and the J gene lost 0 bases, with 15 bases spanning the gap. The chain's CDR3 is CASTPGGLATNEKLFF. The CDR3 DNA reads TGTGCCAGCACCCCCGGGGGGCTGGCAACTAATGAAAAACTGTTTTTT.

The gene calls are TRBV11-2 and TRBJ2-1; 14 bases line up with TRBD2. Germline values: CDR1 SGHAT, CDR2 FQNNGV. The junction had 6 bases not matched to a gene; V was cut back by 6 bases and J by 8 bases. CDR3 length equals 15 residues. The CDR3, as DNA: TGTGCCAGCAGAGGACTAGCGGGAGGTTGGGATGAGCAGTTCTTC. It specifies CASRGLAGGWDEQFF.

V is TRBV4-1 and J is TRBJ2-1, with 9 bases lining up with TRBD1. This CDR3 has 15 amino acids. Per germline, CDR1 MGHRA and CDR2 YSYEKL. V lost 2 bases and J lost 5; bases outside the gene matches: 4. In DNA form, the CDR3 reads TGCGCCAGCAGCCAACCGGGACAGGGTCACAATGAGCAGTTCTTC. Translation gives CASSQPGQGHNEQFF.

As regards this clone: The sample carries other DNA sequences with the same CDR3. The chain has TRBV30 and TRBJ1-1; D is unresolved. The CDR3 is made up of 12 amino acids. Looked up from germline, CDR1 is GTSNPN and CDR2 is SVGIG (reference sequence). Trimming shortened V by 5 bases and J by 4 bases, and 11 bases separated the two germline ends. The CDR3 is CAWADRGTEAFF. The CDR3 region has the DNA TGTGCCTGGGCTGATCGAGGCACTGAAGCTTTCTTT.

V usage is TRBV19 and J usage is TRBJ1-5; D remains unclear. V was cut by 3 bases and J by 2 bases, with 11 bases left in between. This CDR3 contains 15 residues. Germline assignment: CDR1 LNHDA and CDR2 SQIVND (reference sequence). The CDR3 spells CASSMVRWGNQPQHF. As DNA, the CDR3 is TGTGCCAGTAGTATGGTTCGGTGGGGCAATCAGCCCCAGCATTTT. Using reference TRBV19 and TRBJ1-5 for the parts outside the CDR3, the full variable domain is DGGITQSPKYLFRKEGQNVTLSCEQNLNHDAMYWYRQDPGQGLRLIYYSQIVNDFQKGDIAEGYSVSREKKESFPLTVTSAQKNPTAFYLCASSMVRWGNQPQHFGDGTRLSIL.

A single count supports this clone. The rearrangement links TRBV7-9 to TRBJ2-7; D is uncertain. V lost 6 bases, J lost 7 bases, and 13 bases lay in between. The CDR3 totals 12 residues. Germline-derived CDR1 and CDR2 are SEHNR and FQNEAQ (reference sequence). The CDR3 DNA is TGTGCCAGCAGGGGAAAGGCCGGGGAGCAGTACTTC. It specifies CASRGKAGEQYF.

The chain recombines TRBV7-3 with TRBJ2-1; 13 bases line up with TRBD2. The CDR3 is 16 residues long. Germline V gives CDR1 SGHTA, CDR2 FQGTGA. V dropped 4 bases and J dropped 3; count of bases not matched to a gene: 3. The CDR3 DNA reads TGTGCCAGCAGCTGGGGGACTAGCGGGAACTACAATGAGCAGTTCTTC. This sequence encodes CASSWGTSGNYNEQFF.

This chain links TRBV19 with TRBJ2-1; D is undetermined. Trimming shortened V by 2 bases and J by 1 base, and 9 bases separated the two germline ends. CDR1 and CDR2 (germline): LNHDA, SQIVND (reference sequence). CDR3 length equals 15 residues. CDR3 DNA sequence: TGTGCCAGTAGTATACGGTTTGAGTCCTACAATGAGCAGTTCTTC. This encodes CASSIRFESYNEQFF.

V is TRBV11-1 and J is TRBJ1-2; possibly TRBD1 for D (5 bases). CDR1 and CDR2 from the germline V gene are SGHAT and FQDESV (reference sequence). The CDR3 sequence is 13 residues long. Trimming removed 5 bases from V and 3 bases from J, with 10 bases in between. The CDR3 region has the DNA TGTGCCAGCAGCGAGGGAGGGGACTATGGCTACACCTTC. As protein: CASSEGGDYGYTF.

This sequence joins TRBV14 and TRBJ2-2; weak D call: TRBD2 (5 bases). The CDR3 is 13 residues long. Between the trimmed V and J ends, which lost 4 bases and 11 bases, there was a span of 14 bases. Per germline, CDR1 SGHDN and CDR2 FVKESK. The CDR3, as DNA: TGTGCCAGCAGCCTGACACGAGGGTTAGAGCTGTTTTTT. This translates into CASSLTRGLELFF.

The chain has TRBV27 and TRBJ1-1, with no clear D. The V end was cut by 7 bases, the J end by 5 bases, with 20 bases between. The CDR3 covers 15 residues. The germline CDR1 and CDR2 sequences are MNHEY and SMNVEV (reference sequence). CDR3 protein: CASTEGSPEGTEAFF. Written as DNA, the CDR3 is TGTGCCAGCACTGAAGGGTCCCCGGAAGGGACTGAAGCTTTCTTT.

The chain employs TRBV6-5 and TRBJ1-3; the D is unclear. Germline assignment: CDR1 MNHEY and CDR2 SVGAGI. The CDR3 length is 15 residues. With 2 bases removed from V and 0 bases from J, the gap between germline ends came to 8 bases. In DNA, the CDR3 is TGTGCCAGCAGTTACCGTGGAGCCTCTGGAAACACCATATATTTT. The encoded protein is CASSYRGASGNTIYF.

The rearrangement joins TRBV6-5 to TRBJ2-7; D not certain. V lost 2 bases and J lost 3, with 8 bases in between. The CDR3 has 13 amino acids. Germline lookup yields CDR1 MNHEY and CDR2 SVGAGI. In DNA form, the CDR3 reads TGTGCCAGCAGTTACCCAGAAAGCTACGAGCAGTACTTC. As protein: CASSYPESYEQYF.

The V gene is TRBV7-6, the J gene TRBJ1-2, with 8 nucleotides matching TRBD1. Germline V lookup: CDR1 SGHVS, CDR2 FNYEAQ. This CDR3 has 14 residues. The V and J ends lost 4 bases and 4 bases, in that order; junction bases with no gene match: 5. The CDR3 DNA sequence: TGTGCCAGCAGCTCGGGACAGGAATTCTATGGCTACACCTTC. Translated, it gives CASSSGQEFYGYTF.

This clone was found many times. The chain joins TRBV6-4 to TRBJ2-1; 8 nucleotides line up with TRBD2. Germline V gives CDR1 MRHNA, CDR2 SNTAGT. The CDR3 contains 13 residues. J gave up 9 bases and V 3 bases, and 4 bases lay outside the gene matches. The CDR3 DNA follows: TGTGCCAGCAGTGAGACTAGCGTCGGTGAGCAGTTCTTC. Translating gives CASSETSVGEQFF.

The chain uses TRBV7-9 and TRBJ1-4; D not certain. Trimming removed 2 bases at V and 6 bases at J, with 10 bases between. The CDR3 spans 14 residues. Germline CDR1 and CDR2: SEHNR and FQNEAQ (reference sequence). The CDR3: CASSLTEADEKLFF. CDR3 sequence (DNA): TGTGCCAGCAGCTTAACGGAGGCCGATGAAAAACTGTTTTTT.

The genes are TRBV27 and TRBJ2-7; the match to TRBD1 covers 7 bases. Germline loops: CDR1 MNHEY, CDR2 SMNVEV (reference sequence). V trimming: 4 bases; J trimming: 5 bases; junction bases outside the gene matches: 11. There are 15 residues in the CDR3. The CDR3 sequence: CASSWLGGVLDEQYF. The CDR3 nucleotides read TGTGCCAGCAGTTGGCTAGGGGGCGTCTTGGACGAGCAGTACTTC.